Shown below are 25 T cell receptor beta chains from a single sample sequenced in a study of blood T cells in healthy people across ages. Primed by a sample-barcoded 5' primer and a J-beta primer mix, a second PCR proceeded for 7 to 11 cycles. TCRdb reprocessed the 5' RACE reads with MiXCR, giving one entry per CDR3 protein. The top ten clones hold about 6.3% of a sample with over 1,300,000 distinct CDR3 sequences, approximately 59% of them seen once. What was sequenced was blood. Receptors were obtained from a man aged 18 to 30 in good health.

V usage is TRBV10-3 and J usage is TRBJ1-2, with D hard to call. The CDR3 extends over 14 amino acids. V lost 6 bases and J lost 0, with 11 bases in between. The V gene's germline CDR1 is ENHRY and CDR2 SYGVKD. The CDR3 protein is CAIRAEIANYGYTF. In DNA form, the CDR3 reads TGTGCCATCAGGGCAGAAATAGCTAACTATGGCTACACCTTC.

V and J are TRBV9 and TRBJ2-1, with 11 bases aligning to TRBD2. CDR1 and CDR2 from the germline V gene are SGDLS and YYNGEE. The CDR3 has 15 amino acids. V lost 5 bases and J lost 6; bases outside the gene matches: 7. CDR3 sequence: CASRATSGSSNEQFF. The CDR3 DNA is TGTGCCAGCAGAGCCACTAGCGGGAGTTCCAATGAGCAGTTCTTC.

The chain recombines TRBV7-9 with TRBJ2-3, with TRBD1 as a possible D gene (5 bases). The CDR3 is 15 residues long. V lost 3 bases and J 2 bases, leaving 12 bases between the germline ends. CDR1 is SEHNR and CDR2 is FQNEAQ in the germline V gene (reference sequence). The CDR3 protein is CASSFDSSNTDTQYF. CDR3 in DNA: TGTGCCAGCAGCTTTGACAGCTCCAACACAGATACGCAGTATTTT. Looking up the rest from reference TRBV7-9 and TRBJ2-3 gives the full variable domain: DTGVSQNPRHKITKRGQNVTFRCDPISEHNRLYWYRQTLGQGPEFLTYFQNEAQLEKSRLLSDRFSAERPKGSFSTLEIQRTEQGDSAMYLCASSFDSSNTDTQYFGPGTRLTVL.

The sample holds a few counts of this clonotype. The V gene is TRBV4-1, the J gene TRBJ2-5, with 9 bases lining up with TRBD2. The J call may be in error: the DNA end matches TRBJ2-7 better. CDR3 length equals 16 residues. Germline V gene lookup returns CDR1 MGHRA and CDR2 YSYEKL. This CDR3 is CASSQIPAGGYYEQYF. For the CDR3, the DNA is TGCGCCAGCAGCCAAATCCCAGCGGGGGGTTACTACGAGCAGTACTTC.

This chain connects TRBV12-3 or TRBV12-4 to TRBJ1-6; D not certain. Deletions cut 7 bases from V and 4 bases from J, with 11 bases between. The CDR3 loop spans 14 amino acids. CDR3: CASTVAGYNSPLHF. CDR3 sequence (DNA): TGTGCCAGCACGGTGGCAGGATATAATTCACCCCTCCACTTT.

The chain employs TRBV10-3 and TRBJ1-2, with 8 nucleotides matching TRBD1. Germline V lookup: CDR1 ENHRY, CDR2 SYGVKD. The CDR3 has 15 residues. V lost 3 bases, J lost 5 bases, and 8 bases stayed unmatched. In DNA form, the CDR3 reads TGTGCCATCAGTGAATCTAGGACAGGGAATTATGGCTACACCTTC. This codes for CAISESRTGNYGYTF.

Here the CDR3 DNA reads TGTGCCAGCAGCTTAGTAGGGCTAGCGGGGACCAATGAGCAGTTCTTC. The encoded protein is CASSLVGLAGTNEQFF. The chain is built from TRBV7-2 and TRBJ2-1, with TRBD2 matching 9 bases. CDR1 SGHTA and CDR2 FQGNSA come from the germline V gene. The V and J ends lost 1 base and 6 bases, in that order; junction bases with no gene match: 7. The CDR3 has 16 amino acids.

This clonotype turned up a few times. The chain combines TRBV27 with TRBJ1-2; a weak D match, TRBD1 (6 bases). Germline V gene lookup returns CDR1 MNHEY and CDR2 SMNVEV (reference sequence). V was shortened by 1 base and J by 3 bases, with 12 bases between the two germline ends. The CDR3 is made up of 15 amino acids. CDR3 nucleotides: TGTGCCAGCAGTTTATTCGGGGGCTTCGACTATGGCTACACCTTC. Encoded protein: CASSLFGGFDYGYTF.

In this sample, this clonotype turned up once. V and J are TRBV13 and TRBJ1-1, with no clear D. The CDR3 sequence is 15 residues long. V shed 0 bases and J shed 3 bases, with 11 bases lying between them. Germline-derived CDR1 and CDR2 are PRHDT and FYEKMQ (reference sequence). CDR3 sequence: CASSLGLGPDTEAFF. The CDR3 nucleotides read TGTGCCAGCAGCTTAGGCCTCGGGCCCGACACTGAAGCTTTCTTT.

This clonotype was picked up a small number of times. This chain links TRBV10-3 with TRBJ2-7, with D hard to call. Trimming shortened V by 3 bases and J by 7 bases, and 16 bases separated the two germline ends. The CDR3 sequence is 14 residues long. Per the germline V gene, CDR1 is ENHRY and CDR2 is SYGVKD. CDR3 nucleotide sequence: TGTGCCATCAGTGAAATTCTATCGGCGTGGGAGCAGTACTTC. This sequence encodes CAISEILSAWEQYF.

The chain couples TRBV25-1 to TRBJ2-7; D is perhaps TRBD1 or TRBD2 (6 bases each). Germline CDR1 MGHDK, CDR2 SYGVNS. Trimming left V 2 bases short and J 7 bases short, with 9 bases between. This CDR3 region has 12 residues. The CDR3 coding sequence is TGTGCCAGCAGTGAAAAAGGGGGGGAGCAGTACTTC. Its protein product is CASSEKGGEQYF.

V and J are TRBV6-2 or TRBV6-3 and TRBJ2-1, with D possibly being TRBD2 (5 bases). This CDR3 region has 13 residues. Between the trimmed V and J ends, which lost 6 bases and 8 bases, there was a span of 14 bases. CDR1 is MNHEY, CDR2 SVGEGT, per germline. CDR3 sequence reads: CASRRRVLDEQFF. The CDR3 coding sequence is TGTGCCAGCAGACGACGGGTACTAGATGAGCAGTTCTTC.

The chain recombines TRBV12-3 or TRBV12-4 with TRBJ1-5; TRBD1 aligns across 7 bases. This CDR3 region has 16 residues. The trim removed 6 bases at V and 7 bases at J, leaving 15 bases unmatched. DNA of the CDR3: TGTGCCAGCAGCCCAACCATAACAGGGGAGGGACAGCCCCAGCATTTT. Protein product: CASSPTITGEGQPQHF.

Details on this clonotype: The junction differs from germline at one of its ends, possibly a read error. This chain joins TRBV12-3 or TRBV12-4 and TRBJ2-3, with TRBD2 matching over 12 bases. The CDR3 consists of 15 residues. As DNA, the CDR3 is TGTGCCGGCAGTGGACTAGCGGGGATCACAGATACGCAGTATTTT. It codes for CAGSGLAGITDTQYF.

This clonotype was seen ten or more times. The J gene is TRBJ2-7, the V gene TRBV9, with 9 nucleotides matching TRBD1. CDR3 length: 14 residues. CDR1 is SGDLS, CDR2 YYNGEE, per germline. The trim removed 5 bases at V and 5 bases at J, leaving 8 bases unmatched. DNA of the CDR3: TGTGCCAGCAGATCGGGACAGGGTGTCGACGAGCAGTACTTC. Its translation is CASRSGQGVDEQYF.

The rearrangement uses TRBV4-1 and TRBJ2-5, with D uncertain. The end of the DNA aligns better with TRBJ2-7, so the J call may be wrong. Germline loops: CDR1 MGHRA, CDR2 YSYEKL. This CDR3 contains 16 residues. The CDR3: CASSPLYDQPWGEQYF. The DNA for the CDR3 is TGCGCCAGCAGCCCGTTGTACGATCAGCCTTGGGGCGAGCAGTACTTC.

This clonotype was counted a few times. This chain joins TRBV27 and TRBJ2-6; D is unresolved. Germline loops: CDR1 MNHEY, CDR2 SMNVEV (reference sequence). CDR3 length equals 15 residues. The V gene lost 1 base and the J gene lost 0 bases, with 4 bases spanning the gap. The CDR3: CASSLFHSGANVLTF. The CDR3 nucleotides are TGTGCCAGCAGTTTATTCCACTCTGGGGCCAACGTCCTGACTTTC.

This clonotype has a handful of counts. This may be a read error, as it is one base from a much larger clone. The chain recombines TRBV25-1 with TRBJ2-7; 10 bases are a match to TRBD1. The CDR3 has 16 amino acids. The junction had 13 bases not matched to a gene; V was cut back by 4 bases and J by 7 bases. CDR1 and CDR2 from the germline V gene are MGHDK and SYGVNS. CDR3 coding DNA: TGTGCCAGCAGTGTTGGGACAGGGGTCCCCTACAATGAGCAGTACTTC. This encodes CASSVGTGVPYNEQYF.

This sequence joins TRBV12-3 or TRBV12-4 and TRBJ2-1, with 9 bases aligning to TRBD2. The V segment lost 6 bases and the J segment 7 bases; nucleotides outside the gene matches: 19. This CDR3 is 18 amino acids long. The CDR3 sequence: CASRLPGAGGPRVNEQFF. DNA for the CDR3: TGTGCCAGCAGGTTGCCCGGGGCGGGGGGGCCGAGAGTTAATGAGCAGTTCTTC.

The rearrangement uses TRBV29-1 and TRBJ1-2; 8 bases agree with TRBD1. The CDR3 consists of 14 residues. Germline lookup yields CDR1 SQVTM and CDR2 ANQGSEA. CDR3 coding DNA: TGCAACGCCGCGACAGGGGACCATAACTATGGCTACACCTTC. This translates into CNAATGDHNYGYTF.

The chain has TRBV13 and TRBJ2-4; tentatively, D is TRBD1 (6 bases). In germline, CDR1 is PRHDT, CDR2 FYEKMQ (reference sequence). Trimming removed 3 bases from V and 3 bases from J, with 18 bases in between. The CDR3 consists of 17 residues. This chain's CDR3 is CASSLGSQQGFKNIQYF. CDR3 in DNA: TGTGCCAGCAGCTTGGGGTCACAACAGGGATTCAAAAACATTCAGTACTTC.

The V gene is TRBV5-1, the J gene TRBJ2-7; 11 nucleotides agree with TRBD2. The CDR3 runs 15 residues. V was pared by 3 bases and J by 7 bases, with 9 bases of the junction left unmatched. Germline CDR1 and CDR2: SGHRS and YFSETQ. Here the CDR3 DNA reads TGCGCCAGCAGCTACCGACTAGCGGGAATCAATGAGCAGTACTTC. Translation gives CASSYRLAGINEQYF.

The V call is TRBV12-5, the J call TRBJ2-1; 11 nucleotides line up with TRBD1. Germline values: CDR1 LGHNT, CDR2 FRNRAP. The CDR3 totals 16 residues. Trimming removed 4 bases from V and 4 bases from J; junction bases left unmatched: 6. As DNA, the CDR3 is TGTGCTAGTGGTTCCCCGGACAGGGGGCATTACAATGAGCAGTTCTTC. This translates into CASGSPDRGHYNEQFF. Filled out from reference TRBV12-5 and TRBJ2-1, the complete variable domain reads DARVTQTPRHKVTEMGQEVTMRCQPILGHNTVFWYRQTMMQGLELLAYFRNRAPLDDSGMPKDRFSAEMPDATLATLKIQPSEPRDSAVYFCASGSPDRGHYNEQFFGPGTRLTVL.

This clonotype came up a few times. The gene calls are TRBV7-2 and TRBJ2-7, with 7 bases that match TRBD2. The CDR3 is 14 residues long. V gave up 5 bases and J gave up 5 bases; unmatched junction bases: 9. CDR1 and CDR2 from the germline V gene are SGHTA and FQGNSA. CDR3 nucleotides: TGTGCCAGCAGCCAAATTGGACTAGGCGACGAGCAGTACTTC. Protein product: CASSQIGLGDEQYF. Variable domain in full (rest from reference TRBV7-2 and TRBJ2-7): GAGVSQSPSNKVTEKGKDVELRCDPISGHTALYWYRQSLGQGLEFLIYFQGNSAPDKSGLPSDRFSAERTGGSVSTLTIQRTQQEDSAVYLCASSQIGLGDEQYFGPGTRLTVT.

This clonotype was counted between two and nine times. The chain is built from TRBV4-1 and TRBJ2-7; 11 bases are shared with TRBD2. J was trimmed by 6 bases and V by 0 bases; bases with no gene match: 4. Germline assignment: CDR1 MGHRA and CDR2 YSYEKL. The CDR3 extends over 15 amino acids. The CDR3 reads CASSQDMGLAVEQYF. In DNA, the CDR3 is TGCGCCAGCAGCCAAGATATGGGACTAGCGGTCGAGCAGTACTTC.